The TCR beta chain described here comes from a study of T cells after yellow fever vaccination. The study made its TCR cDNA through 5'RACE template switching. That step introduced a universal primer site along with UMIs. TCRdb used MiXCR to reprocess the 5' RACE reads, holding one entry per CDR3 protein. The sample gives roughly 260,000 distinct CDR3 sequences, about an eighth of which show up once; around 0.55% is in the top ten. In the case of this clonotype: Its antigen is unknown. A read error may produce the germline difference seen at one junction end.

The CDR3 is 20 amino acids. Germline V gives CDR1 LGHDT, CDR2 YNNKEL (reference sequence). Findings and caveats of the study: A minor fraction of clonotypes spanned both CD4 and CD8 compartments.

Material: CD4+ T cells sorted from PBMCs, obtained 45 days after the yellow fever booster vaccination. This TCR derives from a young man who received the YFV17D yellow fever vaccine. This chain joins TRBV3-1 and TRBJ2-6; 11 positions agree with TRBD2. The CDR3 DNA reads TGTGCCACCAGCCAAGAAACTGGACTAGCGGGCAACTCTGGGGCCAACGTCCTGACTTTC. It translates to CATSQETGLAGNSGANVLTF.